Shown below are 8 T cell receptor beta chains from a single sample sequenced in a study of blood T cell repertoires in COVID-19. TCRdb's table, derived via immunoSEQ multiplex PCR, lists solely in-frame clones and lacks some. The sample records roughly 340,000 clones, about nine tenths being singletons. The sample taken for sequencing was peripheral blood. Every receptor here comes from a woman in her sixties or seventies with COVID-19, enrolled during active disease.

This rearrangement joins TRBV30 to TRBJ1-6; 8 nucleotides line up with TRBD1. This CDR3 is 16 amino acids long. Germline V gives CDR1 GTSNPN, CDR2 SVGIG (reference sequence). V lost 4 bases to trimming and J lost 4 bases; unmatched junction nucleotides: 9. The CDR3 is CAWKSRGLYYNSPLHF. DNA of the CDR3: TGTGCCTGGAAGAGCAGGGGGCTATATTATAATTCACCCCTCCACTTT.

The chain links TRBV7-9 to TRBJ1-1; D is undetermined. The CDR3 loop spans 12 amino acids. Germline CDR1 SEHNR, CDR2 FQNEAQ (reference sequence). Between the trimmed V and J ends, which lost 5 bases and 4 bases, there was a span of 8 bases. The DNA for the CDR3 is TGTGCCAGCAGCCCACAGTTCACTGAAGCTTTCTTT. Amino acid sequence: CASSPQFTEAFF.

V usage is TRBV23-1 and J usage is TRBJ1-1; no clear D gene. TRBV23-1 is an open reading frame, and its role is uncertain. V was shortened by 5 bases and J by 4 bases, with 14 bases between the two germline ends. This CDR3 region has 14 residues. CDR3 amino acids: CASSTSRGSTEAFF. CDR3 nucleotide sequence: TGCGCCAGCAGTACCTCAAGAGGGAGCACTGAAGCTTTCTTT.

CDR3 coding DNA: TGTGCCAGCAGCTTAGTGCGGGGGCAGGGAGATACGCAGTATTTT. This encodes CASSLVRGQGDTQYF. The chain has TRBV7-2 and TRBJ2-3; weak D call: TRBD2 (7 bases). This CDR3 spans 15 amino acids. Germline V lookup: CDR1 SGHTA, CDR2 FQGNSA. The ends were cut back, 1 base at V and 5 bases at J, with 13 bases in the middle.

The V call is TRBV5-1, the J call TRBJ2-1; 9 bases agree with TRBD2. The germline V gene has CDR1 SGHRS and CDR2 YFSETQ. The ends lost 0 bases at V and 6 bases at J; junction bases unmatched: 7. This CDR3 comprises 16 residues. CDR3 amino acids: CASSLVAGALTNEQFF. DNA for the CDR3: TGCGCCAGCAGCTTGGTAGCGGGGGCCCTAACCAATGAGCAGTTCTTC. The full variable domain, rest sourced from reference TRBV5-1 and TRBJ2-1, is KAGVTQTPRYLIKTRGQQVTLSCSPISGHRSVSWYQQTPGQGLQFLFEYFSETQRNKGNFPGRFSGRQFSNSRSEMNVSTLELGDSALYLCASSLVAGALTNEQFFGPGTRLTVL.

The rearrangement joins TRBV2 to TRBJ2-3; unclear D gene. The CDR3 runs 14 residues. From germline, CDR1 is SNHLY and CDR2 FYNNEI. V was cut by 4 bases and J by 0 bases, with 8 bases left in between. CDR3 nucleotides: TGTGCCAGCAGTGCTCGACTTAGCACAGATACGCAGTATTTT. Protein: CASSARLSTDTQYF.

The J gene is TRBJ1-4, the V gene TRBV7-6; TRBD1 is a possible D gene (6 bases). Germline CDR1 and CDR2: SGHVS and FNYEAQ. This CDR3 comprises 15 residues. The V gene lost 4 bases and the J gene lost 8 bases, with 17 bases spanning the gap. The CDR3 bases are TGTGCCAGCAGCTCGGTAACAGGGCTGGGGGAAAAACTGTTTTTT. It is translated as CASSSVTGLGEKLFF.

The J gene is TRBJ2-7, the V gene TRBV6-1, with 12 bases aligning to TRBD2. The germline gives CDR1 MNHNS, CDR2 SASEGT. V trimming: 4 bases; J trimming: 1 base; junction bases outside the gene matches: 5. The CDR3 is 16 residues long. CDR3 DNA: TGTGCCAGCAGTGCCAGACTAGCGGGGGTTTCCTACGAGCAGTACTTC. It codes for CASSARLAGVSYEQYF.